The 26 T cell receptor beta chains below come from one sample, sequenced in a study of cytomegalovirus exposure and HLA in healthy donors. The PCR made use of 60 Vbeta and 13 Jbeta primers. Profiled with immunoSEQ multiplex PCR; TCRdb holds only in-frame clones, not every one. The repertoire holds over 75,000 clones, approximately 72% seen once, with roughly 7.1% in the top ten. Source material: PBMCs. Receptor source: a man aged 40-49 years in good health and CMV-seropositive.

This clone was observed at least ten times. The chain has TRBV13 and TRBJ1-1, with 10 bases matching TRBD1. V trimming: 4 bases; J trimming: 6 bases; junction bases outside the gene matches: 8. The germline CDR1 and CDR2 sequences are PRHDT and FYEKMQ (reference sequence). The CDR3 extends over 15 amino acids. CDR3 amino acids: CASSSPGTGAPEAFF. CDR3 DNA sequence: TGTGCCAGCAGCTCCCCTGGGACAGGGGCCCCTGAAGCTTTCTTT.

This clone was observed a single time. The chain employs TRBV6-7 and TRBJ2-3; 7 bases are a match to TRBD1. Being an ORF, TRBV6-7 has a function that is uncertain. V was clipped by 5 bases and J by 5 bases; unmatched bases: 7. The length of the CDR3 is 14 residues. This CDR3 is CASSDIDREDTQYF. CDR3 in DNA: TGTGCCAGCAGTGACATTGACAGGGAAGATACGCAGTATTTT.

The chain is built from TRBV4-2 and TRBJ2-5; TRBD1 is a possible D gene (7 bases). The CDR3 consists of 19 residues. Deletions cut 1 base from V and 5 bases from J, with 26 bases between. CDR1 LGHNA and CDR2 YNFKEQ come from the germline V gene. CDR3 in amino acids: CASSQGTTRRGAGSETQYF. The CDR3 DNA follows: TGTGCCAGCAGCCAAGGAACCACCCGCAGGGGGGCAGGGTCGGAGACCCAGTACTTC.

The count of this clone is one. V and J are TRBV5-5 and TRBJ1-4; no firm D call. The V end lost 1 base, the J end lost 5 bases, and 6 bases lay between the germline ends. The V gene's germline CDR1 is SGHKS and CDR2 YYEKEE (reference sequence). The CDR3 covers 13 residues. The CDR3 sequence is CASSLSSNEKLFF. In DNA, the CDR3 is TGTGCCAGCAGCTTGTCGTCGAATGAAAAACTGTTTTTT.

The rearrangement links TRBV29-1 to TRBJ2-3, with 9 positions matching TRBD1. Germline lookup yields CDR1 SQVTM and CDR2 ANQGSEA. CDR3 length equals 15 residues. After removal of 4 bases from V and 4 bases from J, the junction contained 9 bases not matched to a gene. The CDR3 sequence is CSVGPGQGSADTQYF. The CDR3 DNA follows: TGCAGCGTTGGGCCGGGACAGGGATCTGCAGATACGCAGTATTTT.

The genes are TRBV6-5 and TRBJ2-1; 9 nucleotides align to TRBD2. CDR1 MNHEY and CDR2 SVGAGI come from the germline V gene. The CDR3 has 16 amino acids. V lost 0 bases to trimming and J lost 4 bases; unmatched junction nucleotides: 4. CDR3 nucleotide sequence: TGTGCCAGCAGTTACTCAAGCGGGGGGCGGTACAATGAGCAGTTCTTC. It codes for CASSYSSGGRYNEQFF.

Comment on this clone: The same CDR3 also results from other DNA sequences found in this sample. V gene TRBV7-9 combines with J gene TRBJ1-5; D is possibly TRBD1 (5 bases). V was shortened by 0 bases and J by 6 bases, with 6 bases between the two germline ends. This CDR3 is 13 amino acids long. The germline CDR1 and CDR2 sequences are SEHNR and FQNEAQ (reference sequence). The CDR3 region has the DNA TGTGCCAGCAGCTTAGCCGGGGGTCAGCCCCAGCATTTT. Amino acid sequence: CASSLAGGQPQHF.

The CDR3 sequence: CASSFSGQIGYEQYF. As DNA, the CDR3 is TGTGCCAGCAGTTTCTCTGGACAAATTGGCTACGAGCAGTACTTC. The rearrangement joins TRBV27 to TRBJ2-7; D might be TRBD1 (5 bases). Germline V lookup: CDR1 MNHEY, CDR2 SMNVEV (reference sequence). V was pared by 3 bases and J by 3 bases, with 15 bases between. The CDR3 extends over 15 amino acids.

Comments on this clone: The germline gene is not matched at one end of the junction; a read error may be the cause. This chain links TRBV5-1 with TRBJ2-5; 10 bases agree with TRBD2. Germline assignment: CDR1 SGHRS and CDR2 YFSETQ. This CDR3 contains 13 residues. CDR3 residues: CATSGRAGETQYF. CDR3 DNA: TGCGCCACCAGCGGGAGGGCCGGAGAGACCCAGTACTTC.

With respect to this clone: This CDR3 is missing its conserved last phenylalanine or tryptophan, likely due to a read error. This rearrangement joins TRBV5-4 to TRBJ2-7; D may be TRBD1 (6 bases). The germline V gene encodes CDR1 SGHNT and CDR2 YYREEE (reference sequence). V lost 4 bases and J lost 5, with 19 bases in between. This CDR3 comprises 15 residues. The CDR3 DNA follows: TGTGCCAGCAGCCCTTTACAGGGTACGAGGCACGAGCAGTACTCC. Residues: CASSPLQGTRHEQYS.

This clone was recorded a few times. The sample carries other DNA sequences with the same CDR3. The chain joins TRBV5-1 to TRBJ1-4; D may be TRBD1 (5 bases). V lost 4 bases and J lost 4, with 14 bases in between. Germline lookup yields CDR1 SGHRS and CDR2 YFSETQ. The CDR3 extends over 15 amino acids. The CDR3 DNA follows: TGCGCCAGCAGCGACCCCCAGGGCAATAATGAAAAACTGTTTTTT. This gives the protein CASSDPQGNNEKLFF. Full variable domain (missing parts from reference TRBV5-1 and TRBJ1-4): KAGVTQTPRYLIKTRGQQVTLSCSPISGHRSVSWYQQTPGQGLQFLFEYFSETQRNKGNFPGRFSGRQFSNSRSEMNVSTLELGDSALYLCASSDPQGNNEKLFFGSGTQLSVL.

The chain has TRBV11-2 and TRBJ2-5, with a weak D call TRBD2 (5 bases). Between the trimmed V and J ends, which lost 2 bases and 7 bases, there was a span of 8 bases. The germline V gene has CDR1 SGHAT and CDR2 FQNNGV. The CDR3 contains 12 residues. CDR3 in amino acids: CASSLSGGTQYF. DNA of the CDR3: TGTGCCAGCAGCTTAAGCGGTGGGACCCAGTACTTC.

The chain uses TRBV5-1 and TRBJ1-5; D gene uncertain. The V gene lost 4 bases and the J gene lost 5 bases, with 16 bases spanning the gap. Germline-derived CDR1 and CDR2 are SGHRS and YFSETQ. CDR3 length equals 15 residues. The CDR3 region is CASSPGGPFDQPQHF. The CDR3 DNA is TGCGCCAGCAGCCCTGGCGGCCCCTTCGATCAGCCCCAGCATTTT.

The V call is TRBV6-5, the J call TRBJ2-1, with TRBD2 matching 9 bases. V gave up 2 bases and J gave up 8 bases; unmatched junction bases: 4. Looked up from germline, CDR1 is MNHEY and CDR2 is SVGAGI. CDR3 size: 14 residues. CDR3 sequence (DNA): TGTGCCAGCAGTTACGGGACTAGCTGGGATGAGCAGTTCTTC. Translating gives CASSYGTSWDEQFF.

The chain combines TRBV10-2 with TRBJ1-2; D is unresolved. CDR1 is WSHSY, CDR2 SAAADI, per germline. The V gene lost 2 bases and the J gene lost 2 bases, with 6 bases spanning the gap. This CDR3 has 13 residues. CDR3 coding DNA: TGCGCCAGCAGTGAGGACTTGAACTATGGCTACACCTTC. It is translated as CASSEDLNYGYTF.

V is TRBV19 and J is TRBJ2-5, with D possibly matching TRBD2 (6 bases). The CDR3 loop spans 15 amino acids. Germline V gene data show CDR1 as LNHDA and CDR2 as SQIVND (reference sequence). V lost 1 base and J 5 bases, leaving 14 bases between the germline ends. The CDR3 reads CASSIGQGGSETQYF. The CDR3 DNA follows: TGTGCCAGTAGTATAGGGCAGGGAGGTTCGGAGACCCAGTACTTC. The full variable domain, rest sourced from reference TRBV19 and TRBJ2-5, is DGGITQSPKYLFRKEGQNVTLSCEQNLNHDAMYWYRQDPGQGLRLIYYSQIVNDFQKGDIAEGYSVSREKKESFPLTVTSAQKNPTAFYLCASSIGQGGSETQYFGPGTRLLVL.

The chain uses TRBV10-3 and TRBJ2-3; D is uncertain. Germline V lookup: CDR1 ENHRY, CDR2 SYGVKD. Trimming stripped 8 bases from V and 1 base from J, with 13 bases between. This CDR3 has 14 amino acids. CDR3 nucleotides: TGTGCCATCCGAAGTGCGCCTGGCACAGATACGCAGTATTTT. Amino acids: CAIRSAPGTDTQYF.

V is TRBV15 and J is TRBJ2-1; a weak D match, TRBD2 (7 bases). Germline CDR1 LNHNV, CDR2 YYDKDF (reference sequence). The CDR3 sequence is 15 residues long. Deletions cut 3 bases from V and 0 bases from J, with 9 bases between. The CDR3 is CATSRGGASYNEQFF. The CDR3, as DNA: TGTGCCACCAGCAGGGGGGGGGCCTCCTACAATGAGCAGTTCTTC.

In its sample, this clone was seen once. CDR3 sequence: CASSEGGTVTEAFF. The CDR3 bases are TGTGCCAGCAGTGAAGGGGGGACAGTTACTGAAGCTTTCTTT. The J gene is TRBJ1-1, the V gene TRBV25-1, with TRBD1 matching 7 bases. Germline loops: CDR1 MGHDK, CDR2 SYGVNS. The CDR3 consists of 14 residues. The J segment lost 5 bases and the V segment lost 2 bases, leaving 5 bases of the junction unmatched.

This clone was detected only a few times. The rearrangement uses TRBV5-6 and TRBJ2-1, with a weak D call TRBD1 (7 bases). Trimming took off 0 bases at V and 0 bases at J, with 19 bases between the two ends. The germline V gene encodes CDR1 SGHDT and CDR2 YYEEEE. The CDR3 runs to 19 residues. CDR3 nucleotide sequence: TGTGCCAGCAGCTTGGCAGGGGGGCTGTCGTCGAGCTCCTACAATGAGCAGTTCTTC. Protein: CASSLAGGLSSSSYNEQFF.

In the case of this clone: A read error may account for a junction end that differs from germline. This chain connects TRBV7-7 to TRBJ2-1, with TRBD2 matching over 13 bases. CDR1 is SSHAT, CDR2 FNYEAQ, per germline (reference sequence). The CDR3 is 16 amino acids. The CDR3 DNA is TGTGCTAGCAGCTCACTACTAGCGGGAGGGGCGAATGAGCAGTTCTTC. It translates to CASSSLLAGGANEQFF.

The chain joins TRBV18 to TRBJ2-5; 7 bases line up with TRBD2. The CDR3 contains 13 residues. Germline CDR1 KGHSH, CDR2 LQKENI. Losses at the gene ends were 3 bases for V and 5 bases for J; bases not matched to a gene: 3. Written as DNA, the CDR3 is TGTGCCAGCTCACCTGGACTAGAGGAGACCCAGTACTTC. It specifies CASSPGLEETQYF.

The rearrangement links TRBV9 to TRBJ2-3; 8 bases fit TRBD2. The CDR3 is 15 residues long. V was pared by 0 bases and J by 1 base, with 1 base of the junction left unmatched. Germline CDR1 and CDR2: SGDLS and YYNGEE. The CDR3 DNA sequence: TGTGCCAGCAGCGTAGCAGCGGGAGGCACAGATACGCAGTATTTT. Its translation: CASSVAAGGTDTQYF.

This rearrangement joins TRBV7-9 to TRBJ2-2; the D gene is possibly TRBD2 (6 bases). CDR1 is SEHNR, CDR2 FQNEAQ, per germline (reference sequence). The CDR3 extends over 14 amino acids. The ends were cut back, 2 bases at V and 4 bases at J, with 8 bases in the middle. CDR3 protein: CASSLSGVTGELFF. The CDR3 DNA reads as TGTGCCAGCAGCTTATCGGGGGTCACCGGGGAGCTGTTTTTT. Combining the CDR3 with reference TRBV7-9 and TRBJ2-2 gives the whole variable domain DTGVSQNPRHKITKRGQNVTFRCDPISEHNRLYWYRQTLGQGPEFLTYFQNEAQLEKSRLLSDRFSAERPKGSFSTLEIQRTEQGDSAMYLCASSLSGVTGELFFGEGSRLTVL.

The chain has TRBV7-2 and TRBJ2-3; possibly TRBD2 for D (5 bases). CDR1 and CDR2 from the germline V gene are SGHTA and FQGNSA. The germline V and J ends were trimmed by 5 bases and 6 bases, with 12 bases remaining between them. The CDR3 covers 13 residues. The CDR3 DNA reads TGTGCCAGCAGCCCCCGGGGTAGGGATACGCAGTATTTT. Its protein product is CASSPRGRDTQYF.

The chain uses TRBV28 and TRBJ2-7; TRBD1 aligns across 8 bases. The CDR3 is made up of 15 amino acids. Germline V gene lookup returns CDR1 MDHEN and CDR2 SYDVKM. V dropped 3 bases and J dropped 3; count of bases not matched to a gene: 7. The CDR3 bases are TGTGCCAGCAGTTTGATGGGACAGGAGAACTACGAGCAGTACTTC. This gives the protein CASSLMGQENYEQYF. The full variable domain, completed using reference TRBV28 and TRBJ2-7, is DVKVTQSSRYLVKRTGEKVFLECVQDMDHENMFWYRQDPGLGLRLIYFSYDVKMKEKGDIPEGYSVSREKKERFSLILESASTNQTSMYLCASSLMGQENYEQYFGPGTRLTVT.